This TCR beta chain originates from a study of T-cell reconstitution after alpha-beta-depleted transplantation in children. Study results and caveats: In some patients, recipient T cells and intrathymic progenitors surviving conditioning explained high day-60 diversity. Reportedly, alpha-beta T cells present about two months post-transplant originated from several hundred expanded clones of graft origin. T-cell counts and diversity were attributed mostly to newly produced T cells one year after transplant.

Preparing the TCRbeta library involved the use of unique molecular identifiers. MiXCR was run by TCRdb on the PCR reads, yielding one entry per CDR3 protein. The data contain about 830,000 distinct CDR3 sequences, 15% to 20% of them singletons. Unmatched junction bases numbered 7, after V lost 1 base and J lost 8 bases. Per the germline V gene, CDR1 is MNHEY and CDR2 is SVGAGI. CDR3 length: 15 amino acids. In its sample, this clonotype was seen many times. The target antigen is unknown. Sequencing was performed on PBMCs, mostly from graft donor cells, taken 360 days after TCRalphabeta/CD19-depleted stem cell transplant. This receptor was obtained from a male patient aged 5 to 17 who had a stem cell transplant for acute lymphoblastic leukemia, so the T cells may come from the graft donor. The J gene is TRBJ1-4, the V gene TRBV6-5; 7 positions match TRBD1. In DNA form, the CDR3 reads TGTGCCAGCAGTTACTTGGGGGACAGCGTGGAAAAACTGTTTTTT. Its translation is CASSYLGDSVEKLFF.